This T cell receptor (beta chain) comes out of a study of type 1 regulatory T cells. Overall study: T-allo10 is an in vitro-generated, Tr1-enriched CD4 T cell product specific for alloantigen.

From the reads, TCRdb called clonotypes with MiXCR, one entry per CDR3 protein. The sample shows 55,000 to 65,000 distinct CDR3 sequences, 62% of them seen only once. The V gene's germline CDR1 is LNHDA and CDR2 SQIVND (reference sequence). The CDR3 is 17 amino acids. V shed 3 bases and J 2 bases; nucleotides not matched to a gene: 3. As concerns this clonotype: Antigen: not known.

This clonotype was obtained from a human donor in good health. The chain combines TRBV19 with TRBJ2-6, with TRBD2 matching 11 bases. Sequencing input: cultured non-Tr1 T cells, either the whole culture or a sorted T cell fraction (not recorded which). CDR3 region: CASSILAGGTGANVLTF. CDR3 coding DNA: TGTGCCAGTAGTATTCTAGCGGGAGGAACTGGGGCCAACGTCCTGACTTTC.